The clone carrying this T cell receptor (beta chain) was picked up a small number of times. These data are taken from a study of blood T cell repertoires in COVID-19. Turning to the study itself: Samples taken during acute and convalescent COVID-19 were collected in the United States, Italy and Spain. Nucleic acid was either cDNA or gDNA, and it came from T cells, B-cell-depleted T cells, or PBMCs.

Germline values: CDR1 SGHDN, CDR2 FVKESK. The CDR3 is made up of 15 amino acids. Between the trimmed V and J ends, which lost 2 bases and 2 bases, there was a span of 13 bases. Authors' data handling: Scientists estimated how many nucleated cells there were by amplifying reference gene primers. Measured with immunoSEQ multiplex PCR; TCRdb has only the in-frame clones, and not every one. Clone size and the V and J calls come from that table; the DNA yielded D and trimming. The sample lists 100,000 to 150,000 clones; 84% were seen once. The sequenced sample was peripheral blood. The chain links TRBV14 to TRBJ2-7, with D perhaps matching TRBD1 (6 bases). This TCR was recovered from a woman in her 30s who had recovered from COVID-19. As DNA, the CDR3 is TGTGCCAGCAGCCAATGGGACACAACTACCTACGAGCAGTACTTC. This gives the protein CASSQWDTTTYEQYF.